The 27 T cell receptor beta chains below come from one sample, sequenced in a study of shared clonotypes between healthy human individuals. The protocol was immunoSEQ multiplex PCR, while the TCRdb copy is restricted to in-frame clones and leaves out a portion. The table shows hundreds of thousands of clones, with more than 70% occurring only once. Material for sequencing was PBMCs. The receptors come from a middle-aged woman in good health. Some clones in this sample may be carry-over from other donors' samples.

V and J are TRBV29-1 and TRBJ2-5; 9 bases match TRBD2. The V gene's germline CDR1 is SQVTM and CDR2 ANQGSEA. With V trimmed by 8 bases and J by 5 bases, 6 bases remained unmatched. The CDR3 runs 12 residues. The CDR3 loop reads CSSRTSDETQYF. In DNA form, the CDR3 reads TGCAGCTCAAGGACTAGCGACGAGACCCAGTACTTC.

This clone has more than one count but fewer than ten. At one end the junction does not follow the germline gene, possibly because of a read error. CDR3 bases: TGTGCCAGCAGAATGTTACAGGGTCCACATTCCTTC. Its protein product is CASRMLQGPHSF. The rearrangement uses TRBV28 and TRBJ1-2, with D possibly matching TRBD1 (6 bases). The CDR3 loop spans 12 amino acids. CDR1 and CDR2 from the germline V gene are MDHEN and SYDVKM.

This chain connects TRBV4-3 to TRBJ2-3; D gene unclear. Germline values: CDR1 LGHNA, CDR2 YSLEER. V was trimmed by 0 bases and J by 2 bases, leaving 6 bases between them. The CDR3 sequence is 14 residues long. This CDR3 reads CASSQDRYTDTQYF. The CDR3, as DNA: TGCGCCAGCAGCCAAGACCGCTACACAGATACGCAGTATTTT.

The rearrangement links TRBV18 to TRBJ2-1; 11 bases are shared with TRBD2. V shed 6 bases and J 8 bases; nucleotides not matched to a gene: 9. There are 15 residues in the CDR3. Germline CDR1 is KGHSH and CDR2 is LQKENI. As DNA, the CDR3 is TGTGCCAGCTCCGCCACTAGCGGGAGTCCCCATGAGCAGTTCTTC. It codes for CASSATSGSPHEQFF. Combining the CDR3 with reference TRBV18 and TRBJ2-1 gives the whole variable domain NAGVMQNPRHLVRRRGQEARLRCSPMKGHSHVYWYRQLPEEGLKFMVYLQKENIIDESGMPKERFSAEFPKEGPSILRIQQVVRGDSAAYFCASSATSGSPHEQFFGPGTRLTVL.

J is TRBJ2-3 and V is TRBV28; TRBD2 might be the D (5 bases). V lost 2 bases, J lost 6 bases, and 12 bases lay in between. The CDR3 contains 14 residues. Germline V CDR1 and CDR2: MDHEN, SYDVKM. This CDR3 reads CASSLMAGGDTQYF. CDR3 in DNA: TGTGCCAGCAGTTTAATGGCGGGCGGGGATACGCAGTATTTT.

This clone appeared a single time. This sequence joins TRBV30 and TRBJ1-4; 8 bases map to TRBD1. Unmatched junction bases numbered 10, after V lost 3 bases and J lost 10 bases. Germline assignment: CDR1 GTSNPN and CDR2 SVGIG (reference sequence). The length of the CDR3 is 14 residues. The DNA of the CDR3 is TGTGCCTGGAGGGGGGACAGGCAGGGCGGAAAACTGTTTTTT. It codes for CAWRGDRQGGKLFF.

This clone was observed at least ten times. The V call is TRBV19, the J call TRBJ2-1; a weak D match, TRBD1 (5 bases). From germline, CDR1 is LNHDA and CDR2 SQIVND (reference sequence). V was trimmed by 3 bases and J by 5 bases, leaving 11 bases between them. CDR3 size: 14 residues. In nucleotides, the CDR3 is TGTGCCAGTAGTATGAGCAGGGCGCACAATGAGCAGTTCTTC. This sequence encodes CASSMSRAHNEQFF. The full variable domain, completed using reference TRBV19 and TRBJ2-1, is DGGITQSPKYLFRKEGQNVTLSCEQNLNHDAMYWYRQDPGQGLRLIYYSQIVNDFQKGDIAEGYSVSREKKESFPLTVTSAQKNPTAFYLCASSMSRAHNEQFFGPGTRLTVL.

The V call is TRBV5-1, the J call TRBJ2-1; 7 bases match TRBD1. The J segment lost 2 bases and the V segment lost 4 bases, leaving 9 bases of the junction unmatched. Per the germline V gene, CDR1 is SGHRS and CDR2 is YFSETQ. There are 16 residues in the CDR3. The CDR3 spells CASSGNRGPPYNEQFF. DNA of the CDR3: TGCGCCAGCAGCGGAAACAGGGGCCCCCCCTACAATGAGCAGTTCTTC.

A remark on this clone: A much bigger clone sits one base away, suggesting this may be a read error. The J gene is TRBJ2-7, the V gene TRBV9; 12 nucleotides match TRBD2. The CDR3 consists of 15 residues. The trim removed 4 bases at V and 5 bases at J, leaving 7 bases unmatched. Germline V lookup: CDR1 SGDLS, CDR2 YYNGEE. The CDR3 region has the DNA TGTGCCAGCAGCCCCGGACTAGCGGGAATCCACGAGCAGTACTTC. Residues: CASSPGLAGIHEQYF.

The chain recombines TRBV29-1 with TRBJ2-1; 7 bases agree with TRBD2. Germline-derived CDR1 and CDR2 are SQVTM and ANQGSEA. The CDR3 consists of 16 residues. The V and J ends lost 1 base and 3 bases, in that order; junction bases with no gene match: 9. CDR3 amino acids: CSVEAGRGEGYNEQFF. CDR3 nucleotide sequence: TGCAGCGTTGAAGCCGGCCGGGGGGAGGGCTACAATGAGCAGTTCTTC.

The chain joins TRBV28 to TRBJ2-7; D possibly matches TRBD1 or TRBD2 (5 bases each). This CDR3 spans 20 amino acids. Germline V lookup: CDR1 MDHEN, CDR2 SYDVKM. Deletions cut 2 bases from V and 2 bases from J, with 28 bases between. The CDR3 bases are TGTGCCAGCAGTTTAGAATTCGGGGCCACCCACCGACGGGTAACCTACGAGCAGTACTTC. It specifies CASSLEFGATHRRVTYEQYF. Full variable domain (missing parts from reference TRBV28 and TRBJ2-7): DVKVTQSSRYLVKRTGEKVFLECVQDMDHENMFWYRQDPGLGLRLIYFSYDVKMKEKGDIPEGYSVSREKKERFSLILESASTNQTSMYLCASSLEFGATHRRVTYEQYFGPGTRLTVT.

To note about this clone: A single base is all that separates this from a far larger clone, so a read error is likely. The J gene is TRBJ2-1, the V gene TRBV5-1; D remains unclear. The germline CDR1 and CDR2 sequences are SGHRS and YFSETQ. The CDR3 consists of 11 residues. The CDR3 DNA reads TGCGCCAGCACCCCGGGCGGTGAGCAGCTCTTC. This encodes CASTPGGEQLF.

The J gene is TRBJ1-5, the V gene TRBV28; the match to TRBD1 covers 8 bases. CDR3 length: 18 residues. Looked up from germline, CDR1 is MDHEN and CDR2 is SYDVKM. Trimming removed 5 bases from V and 0 bases from J; junction bases left unmatched: 12. CDR3 protein: CASSSDRGRTYSNQPQHF. The CDR3 nucleotides read TGTGCCAGCAGTAGCGACAGGGGACGAACCTATAGCAATCAGCCCCAGCATTTT.

V usage is TRBV4-1 and J usage is TRBJ2-5; 7 bases align to TRBD2. Losses at the gene ends were 6 bases for V and 2 bases for J; bases not matched to a gene: 12. Germline-derived CDR1 and CDR2 are MGHRA and YSYEKL. The CDR3 loop spans 16 amino acids. CDR3 region: CASSPGLAEIQETQYF. DNA of the CDR3: TGCGCCAGCAGTCCTGGGCTAGCGGAGATACAAGAGACCCAGTACTTC.

This sequence joins TRBV18 and TRBJ2-2; TRBD1 might be the D (5 bases). Trimming stripped 3 bases from V and 3 bases from J, with 11 bases between. CDR1 is KGHSH, CDR2 LQKENI, per germline. The CDR3 spans 15 residues. The CDR3 reads CASSPSGMDTGELFF. The CDR3, as DNA: TGTGCCAGCTCACCTTCAGGGATGGACACCGGGGAGCTGTTTTTT.

The chain is built from TRBV7-2 and TRBJ1-2, with D hard to call. Trimming shortened V by 1 base and J by 3 bases, and 9 bases separated the two germline ends. The CDR3 is made up of 14 amino acids. The germline V gene encodes CDR1 SGHTA and CDR2 FQGNSA. CDR3 sequence (DNA): TGTGCCAGCAGCTTAGTACAGCCGTACTATGGCTACACCTTC. Amino acid sequence: CASSLVQPYYGYTF.

The chain combines TRBV19 with TRBJ2-2; D gene ambiguous. The CDR3 spans 15 residues. V shed 5 bases and J shed 4 bases, with 14 bases lying between them. The germline gives CDR1 LNHDA, CDR2 SQIVND (reference sequence). CDR3 residues: CASSLPRRGTGELFF. DNA of the CDR3: TGTGCCAGTAGTCTCCCGAGGAGAGGCACCGGGGAGCTGTTTTTT.

The chain is built from TRBV5-1 and TRBJ2-1, with D maybe TRBD2 (6 bases). The CDR3 totals 16 residues. CDR1 and CDR2 (germline): SGHRS, YFSETQ. V lost 1 base and J 0 bases, leaving 11 bases between the germline ends. CDR3 loop: CASSLTLGSSYNEQFF. As DNA, the CDR3 is TGCGCCAGCAGCTTGACCCTCGGGAGCTCCTACAATGAGCAGTTCTTC.

This clone has just a few counts. V gene TRBV5-6 combines with J gene TRBJ2-1; 7 bases are a match to TRBD1. Germline V gives CDR1 SGHDT, CDR2 YYEEEE. V gave up 4 bases and J gave up 6 bases; unmatched junction bases: 4. This CDR3 has 13 residues. The CDR3 bases are TGTGCCAGCAGCACGGGACAGCTCAATGAGCAGTTCTTC. Its translation is CASSTGQLNEQFF.

This chain uses TRBV27 with TRBJ2-1, with 7 bases aligning to TRBD2. The CDR3 totals 17 residues. V gave up 2 bases and J gave up 1 base; unmatched junction bases: 8. Germline CDR1 reads MNHEY; CDR2 reads SMNVEV (reference sequence). The CDR3 sequence is CASSLTSSGSSYNEQFF. CDR3 nucleotides: TGTGCCAGCAGTTTAACCTCTAGCGGATCTTCCTACAATGAGCAGTTCTTC.

V gene TRBV27 combines with J gene TRBJ1-2; 9 bases line up with TRBD1. The germline CDR1 and CDR2 sequences are MNHEY and SMNVEV (reference sequence). This CDR3 region has 15 residues. J lost 4 bases, V lost 7 bases, and 10 bases had no gene match. CDR3 DNA: TGTGCCAGCAACCACAGGGGGCAGAGAGGCTATGGCTACACCTTC. Its protein is CASNHRGQRGYGYTF.

The genes are TRBV6-1 and TRBJ2-5; TRBD1 matches at 8 bases. Germline V gene sequence: CDR1 MNHNS, CDR2 SASEGT. Losses at the gene ends were 2 bases for V and 5 bases for J; bases not matched to a gene: 7. The CDR3 is made up of 15 amino acids. The CDR3 bases are TGTGCCAGCAGTGAAAAAGGGACAGGTTGGGAGACCCAGTACTTC. Its protein is CASSEKGTGWETQYF.

This clone was counted a single time. This chain connects TRBV7-3 to TRBJ2-7, with 10 bases aligning to TRBD2. Per the germline V gene, CDR1 is SGHTA and CDR2 is FQGTGA. The CDR3 is 15 amino acids. Trimming removed 5 bases from V and 7 bases from J; junction bases left unmatched: 11. CDR3 protein: CASSPILAGAREQYF. CDR3 DNA: TGTGCCAGCAGCCCGATCCTAGCGGGAGCGCGGGAGCAGTACTTC.

This clone has only one observation. The rearrangement uses TRBV7-7 and TRBJ2-2; possibly TRBD1 for D (6 bases). Germline V lookup: CDR1 SSHAT, CDR2 FNYEAQ (reference sequence). There are 16 residues in the CDR3. Deletions cut 4 bases from V and 0 bases from J, with 12 bases between. The CDR3 sequence is CASSSSTGANTGELFF. In nucleotides, the CDR3 is TGTGCCAGCAGCTCATCGACAGGCGCGAACACCGGGGAGCTGTTTTTT.

The V and J genes are TRBV27 and TRBJ1-1, with TRBD1 identical over 7 bases. The J segment lost 5 bases and the V segment lost 6 bases, leaving 9 bases of the junction unmatched. CDR1 is MNHEY and CDR2 is SMNVEV in the germline V gene (reference sequence). The CDR3 spans 14 residues. This chain's CDR3 is CASSLQGRWTEAFF. CDR3 DNA sequence: TGTGCCAGCAGCTTACAGGGGCGGTGGACTGAAGCTTTCTTT.

The rearrangement links TRBV7-8 to TRBJ2-5, with D unresolved. CDR1 and CDR2 from the germline V gene are SGHVS and FQNEAQ. The CDR3 runs 14 residues. V lost 1 base, J lost 3 bases, and 9 bases lay in between. CDR3 in DNA: TGTGCCAGCAGCTTAGAACCCATGAAAGAGACCCAGTACTTC. Amino acids: CASSLEPMKETQYF.

This clone appeared a single time. The CDR3 spells CASSPTTGDSGELFF. In DNA form, the CDR3 reads TGTGCCAGCTCACCCACTACAGGGGACTCCGGGGAGCTGTTTTTT. The chain joins TRBV18 to TRBJ2-2; D perhaps matches TRBD1 (7 bases). CDR1 KGHSH and CDR2 LQKENI come from the germline V gene. The CDR3 loop spans 15 amino acids. The ends were cut back, 3 bases at V and 6 bases at J, with 14 bases in the middle.